Listed here are 6 T cell receptor beta chains from one sample, sequenced in a study of Graves' ophthalmopathy and Graves' hyperthyroidism. The authors amplified TCR beta CDR3 regions from RNA transcripts. The workflow started with a first-round RT-PCR run with HTBI primers and then moved on to a second-round multiplex PCR. TCRdb reprocessed the multiplex PCR reads with MiXCR, giving one entry per CDR3 protein. Of under 350,000 distinct CDR3 sequences listed, about a sixth were seen once; the top ten hold 12%. Sequenced sample: peripheral blood. These receptors all come from an adult man with Graves' ophthalmopathy.

This clonotype occurred many times. The chain carries TRBV30 and TRBJ1-1; D unclear. Germline loops: CDR1 GTSNPN, CDR2 SVGIG (reference sequence). The germline V and J ends were trimmed by 4 bases and 0 bases, with 9 bases remaining between them. This CDR3 comprises 13 residues. The CDR3 DNA is TGTGCCTGGACTATCGACGTGAACACTGAAGCTTTCTTT. The encoded protein is CAWTIDVNTEAFF.

This clonotype came up many times. V gene TRBV5-1 combines with J gene TRBJ2-7; 7 bases are a match to TRBD2. CDR3 length: 14 amino acids. Germline V gene sequence: CDR1 SGHRS, CDR2 YFSETQ. The junction had 7 bases not matched to a gene; V was cut back by 5 bases and J by 2 bases. This chain's CDR3 is CASSPSSGPYEQYF. DNA of the CDR3: TGCGCCAGCAGTCCATCTAGCGGCCCCTACGAGCAGTACTTC.

This clonotype was counted a single time. A read error may explain this, as a much larger clone is one base away. The CDR3 carries no conserved terminal phenylalanine or tryptophan, so it likely arises from a read error. The gene calls are TRBV14 and TRBJ1-5, with D perhaps matching TRBD1 (6 bases). Germline values: CDR1 SGHDN, CDR2 FVKESK. The V end was cut by 9 bases, the J end by 4 bases, with 16 bases between. This CDR3 has 14 amino acids. The CDR3 sequence is CARPLWQGNQPQHL. CDR3 in DNA: TGTGCCAGACCGTTGTGGCAGGGGAATCAGCCCCAGCATCTT.

Many counts were recorded for this clonotype. The chain couples TRBV5-1 to TRBJ2-5; possible D gene TRBD1, 6 bases. The CDR3 loop spans 16 amino acids. Germline loops: CDR1 SGHRS, CDR2 YFSETQ. Trimming pared 5 bases from V and 2 bases from J, leaving 19 bases between. The CDR3 nucleotides read TGCGCCAGCAGGCGAGGGCCGGCAGGGGTACAAGAGACCCAGTACTTC. Translating gives CASRRGPAGVQETQYF.

This clonotype has a count of ten or more. This rearrangement joins TRBV4-2 to TRBJ1-1; a possible D gene is TRBD1 (5 bases). The ends were cut back, 0 bases at V and 5 bases at J, with 16 bases in the middle. Germline CDR1 reads LGHNA; CDR2 reads YNFKEQ. There are 16 residues in the CDR3. The CDR3 loop reads CASSQDVAEGRTEAFF. The CDR3 DNA reads as TGTGCCAGCAGCCAAGACGTTGCGGAGGGGAGGACTGAAGCTTTCTTT.

This clonotype was seen many times. The V and J genes are TRBV28 and TRBJ1-2, with a weak D call TRBD1 (6 bases). Germline CDR1 and CDR2: MDHEN and SYDVKM. The V end was cut by 1 base, the J end by 7 bases, with 16 bases between. CDR3 size: 15 residues. The CDR3 region has the DNA TGTGCCAGCAGTTTATATTTCGGGGGGGCCGGTGGCTACACCTTC. It specifies CASSLYFGGAGGYTF.